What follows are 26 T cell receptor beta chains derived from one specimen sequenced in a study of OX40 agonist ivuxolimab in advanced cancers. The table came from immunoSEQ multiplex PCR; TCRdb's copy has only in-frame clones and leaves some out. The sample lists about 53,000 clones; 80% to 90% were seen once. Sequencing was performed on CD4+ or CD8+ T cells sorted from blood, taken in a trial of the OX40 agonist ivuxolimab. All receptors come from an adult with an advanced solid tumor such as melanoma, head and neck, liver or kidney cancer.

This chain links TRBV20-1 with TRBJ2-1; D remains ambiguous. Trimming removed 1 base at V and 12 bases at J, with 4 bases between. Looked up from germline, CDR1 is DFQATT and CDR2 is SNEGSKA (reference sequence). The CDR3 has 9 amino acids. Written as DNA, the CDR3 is TGCAGTGCTAGAGGACCGCAGTTCTTC. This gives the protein CSARGPQFF.

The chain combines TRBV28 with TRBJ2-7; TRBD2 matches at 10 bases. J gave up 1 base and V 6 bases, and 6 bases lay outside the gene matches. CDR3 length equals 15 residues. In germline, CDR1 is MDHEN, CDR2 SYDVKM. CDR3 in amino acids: CASSSAGGQSYEQYF. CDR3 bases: TGTGCCAGCAGCTCAGCGGGGGGGCAGTCCTACGAGCAGTACTTC.

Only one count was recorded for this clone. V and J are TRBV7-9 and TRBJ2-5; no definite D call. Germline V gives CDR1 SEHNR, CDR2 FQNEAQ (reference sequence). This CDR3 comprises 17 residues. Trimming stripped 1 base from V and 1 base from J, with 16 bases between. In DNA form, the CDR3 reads TGTGCCAGCAGCTTAGACGGTGTGGCGCGGCTCCAAGAGACCCAGTACTTC. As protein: CASSLDGVARLQETQYF.

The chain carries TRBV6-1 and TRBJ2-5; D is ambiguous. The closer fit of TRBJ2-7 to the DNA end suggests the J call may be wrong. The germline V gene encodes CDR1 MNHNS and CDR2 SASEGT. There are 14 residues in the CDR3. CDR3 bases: TGTGCCAGCAGTGAACGGGTTAGCTCCTACGAGCAGTACTTC. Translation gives CASSERVSSYEQYF.

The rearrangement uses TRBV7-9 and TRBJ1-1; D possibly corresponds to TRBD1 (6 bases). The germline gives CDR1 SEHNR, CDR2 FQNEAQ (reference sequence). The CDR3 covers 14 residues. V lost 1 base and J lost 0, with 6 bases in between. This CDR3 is CASSLGTVNTEAFF. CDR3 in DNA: TGTGCCAGCAGCTTAGGGACAGTGAACACTGAAGCTTTCTTT.

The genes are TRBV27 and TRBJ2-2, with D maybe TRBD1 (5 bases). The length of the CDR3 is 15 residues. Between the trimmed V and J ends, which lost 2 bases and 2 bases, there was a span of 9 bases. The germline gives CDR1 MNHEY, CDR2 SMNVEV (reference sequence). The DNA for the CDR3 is TGTGCCAGCAGTTTAAGACAGCCTAACACCGGGGAGCTGTTTTTT. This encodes CASSLRQPNTGELFF.

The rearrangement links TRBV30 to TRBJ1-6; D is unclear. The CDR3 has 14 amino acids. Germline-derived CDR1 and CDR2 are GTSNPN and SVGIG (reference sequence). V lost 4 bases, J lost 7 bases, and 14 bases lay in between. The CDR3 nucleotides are TGTGCCTGGAAGGAGGGTGGCCCGAATTCACCCCTCCACTTT. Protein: CAWKEGGPNSPLHF. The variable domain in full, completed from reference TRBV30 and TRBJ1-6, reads SQTIHQWPATLVQPVGSPLSLECTVEGTSNPNLYWYRQAAGRGLQLLFYSVGIGQISSEVPQNLSASRPQDRQFILSSKKLLLSDSGFYLCAWKEGGPNSPLHFGNGTRLTVT.

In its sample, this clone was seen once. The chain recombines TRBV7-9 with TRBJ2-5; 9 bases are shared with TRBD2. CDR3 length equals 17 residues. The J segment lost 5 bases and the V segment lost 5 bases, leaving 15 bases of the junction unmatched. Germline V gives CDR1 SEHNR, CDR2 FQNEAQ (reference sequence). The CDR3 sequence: CASSPGSVRGGVETQYF. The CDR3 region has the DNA TGTGCCAGCAGCCCTGGTTCGGTGCGGGGGGGCGTGGAGACCCAGTACTTC.

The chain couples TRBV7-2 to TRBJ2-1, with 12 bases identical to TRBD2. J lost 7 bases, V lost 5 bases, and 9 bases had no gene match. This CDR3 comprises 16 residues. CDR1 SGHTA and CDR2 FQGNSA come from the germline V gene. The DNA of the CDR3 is TGTGCCAGCAGCCCTAGCGGGGGGGCCCGGGAAAATGAGCAGTTCTTC. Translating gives CASSPSGGARENEQFF.

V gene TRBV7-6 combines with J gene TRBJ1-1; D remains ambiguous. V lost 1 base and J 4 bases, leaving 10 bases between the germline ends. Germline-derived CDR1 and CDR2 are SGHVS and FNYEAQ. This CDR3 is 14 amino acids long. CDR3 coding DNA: TGTGCCAGCAGCTTAGGAGGCAGACTCACTGAAGCTTTCTTT. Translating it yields CASSLGGRLTEAFF. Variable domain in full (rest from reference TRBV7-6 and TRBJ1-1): GAGVSQSPRYKVTKRGQDVALRCDPISGHVSLYWYRQALGQGPEFLTYFNYEAQQDKSGLPNDRFSAERPEGSISTLTIQRTEQRDSAMYRCASSLGGRLTEAFFGQGTRLTVV.

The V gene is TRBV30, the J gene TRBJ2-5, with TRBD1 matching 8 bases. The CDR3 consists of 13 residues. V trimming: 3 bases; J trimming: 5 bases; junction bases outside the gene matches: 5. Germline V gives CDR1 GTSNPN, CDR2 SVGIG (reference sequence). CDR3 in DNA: TGTGCCTGGAGGGTGACAGGGGTGGAGACCCAGTACTTC. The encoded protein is CAWRVTGVETQYF.

The CDR3 is CASSPPGGDYGYTF. The CDR3 DNA is TGTGCCAGCTCACCACCGGGGGGTGACTATGGCTACACCTTC. V and J are TRBV18 and TRBJ1-2, with a possible D match to TRBD1 (5 bases). The CDR3 is 14 amino acids. Germline V gene lookup returns CDR1 KGHSH and CDR2 LQKENI. With 0 bases removed from V and 3 bases from J, the gap between germline ends came to 8 bases.

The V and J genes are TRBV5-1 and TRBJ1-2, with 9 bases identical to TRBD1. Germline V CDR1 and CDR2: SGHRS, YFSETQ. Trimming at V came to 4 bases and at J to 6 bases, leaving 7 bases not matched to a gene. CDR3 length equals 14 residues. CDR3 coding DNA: TGCGCCAGCAGCACCCTCACAGGGGGCAATGGCTACACCTTC. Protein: CASSTLTGGNGYTF.

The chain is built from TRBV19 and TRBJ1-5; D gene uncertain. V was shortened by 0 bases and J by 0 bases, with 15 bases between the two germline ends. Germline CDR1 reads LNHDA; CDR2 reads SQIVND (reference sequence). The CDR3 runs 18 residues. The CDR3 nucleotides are TGTGCCAGTAGTATAGATAGTTCTCCCCGGTATAGCAATCAGCCCCAGCATTTT. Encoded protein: CASSIDSSPRYSNQPQHF. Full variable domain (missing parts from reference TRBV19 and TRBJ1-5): DGGITQSPKYLFRKEGQNVTLSCEQNLNHDAMYWYRQDPGQGLRLIYYSQIVNDFQKGDIAEGYSVSREKKESFPLTVTSAQKNPTAFYLCASSIDSSPRYSNQPQHFGDGTRLSIL.

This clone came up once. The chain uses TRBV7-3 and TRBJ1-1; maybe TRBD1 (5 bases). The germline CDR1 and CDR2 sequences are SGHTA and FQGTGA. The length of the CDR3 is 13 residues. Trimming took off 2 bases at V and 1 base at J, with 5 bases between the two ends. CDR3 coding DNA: TGTGCCAGCAGCTTAGGGGCGAACACTGAAGCTTTCTTT. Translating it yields CASSLGANTEAFF.

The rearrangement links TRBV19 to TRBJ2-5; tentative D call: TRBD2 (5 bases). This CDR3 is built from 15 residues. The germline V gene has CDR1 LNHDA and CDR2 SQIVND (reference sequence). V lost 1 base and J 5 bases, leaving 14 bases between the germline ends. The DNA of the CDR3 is TGTGCCAGTAGTATAGGGGGTATAGGCGGGGAGACCCAGTACTTC. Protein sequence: CASSIGGIGGETQYF.

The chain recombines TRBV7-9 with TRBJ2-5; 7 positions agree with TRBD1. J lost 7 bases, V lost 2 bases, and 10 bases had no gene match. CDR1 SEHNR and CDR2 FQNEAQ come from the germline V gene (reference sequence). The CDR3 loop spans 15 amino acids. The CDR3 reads CASSLYGDRDATQYF. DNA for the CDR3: TGTGCCAGCAGCTTATACGGGGACAGAGATGCGACCCAGTACTTC.

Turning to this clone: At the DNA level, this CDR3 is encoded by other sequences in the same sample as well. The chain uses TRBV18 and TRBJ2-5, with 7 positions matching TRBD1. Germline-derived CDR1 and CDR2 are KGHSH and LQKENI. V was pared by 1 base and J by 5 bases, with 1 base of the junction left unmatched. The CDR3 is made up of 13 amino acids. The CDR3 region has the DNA TGTGCCAGCTCACCACGACAGGGTGAGACCCAGTACTTC. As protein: CASSPRQGETQYF.

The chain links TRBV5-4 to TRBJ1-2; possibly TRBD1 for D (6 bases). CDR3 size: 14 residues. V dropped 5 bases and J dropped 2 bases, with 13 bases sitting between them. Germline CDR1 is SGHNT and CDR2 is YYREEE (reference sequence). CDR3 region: CASSQGQGNYGYTF. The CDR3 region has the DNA TGTGCCAGCAGTCAGGGACAAGGGAACTATGGCTACACCTTC. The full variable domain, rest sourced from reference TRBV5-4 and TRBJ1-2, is ETGVTQSPTHLIKTRGQQVTLRCSSQSGHNTVSWYQQALGQGPQFIFQYYREEENGRGNFPPRFSGLQFPNYSSELNVNALELDDSALYLCASSQGQGNYGYTFGSGTRLTVV.

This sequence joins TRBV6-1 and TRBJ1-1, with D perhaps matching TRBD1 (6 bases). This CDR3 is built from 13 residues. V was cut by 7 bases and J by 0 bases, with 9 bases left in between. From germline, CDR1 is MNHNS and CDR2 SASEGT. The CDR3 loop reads CASKNRVNTEAFF. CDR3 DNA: TGTGCCAGCAAGAACAGGGTGAACACTGAAGCTTTCTTT.

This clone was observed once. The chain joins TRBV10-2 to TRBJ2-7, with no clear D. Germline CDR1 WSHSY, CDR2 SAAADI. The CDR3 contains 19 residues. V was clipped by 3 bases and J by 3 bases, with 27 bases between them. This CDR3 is CASSESETLGFVGHYEQYF. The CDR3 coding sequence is TGCGCCAGCAGTGAATCTGAGACATTAGGGTTCGTCGGTCACTACGAGCAGTACTTC.

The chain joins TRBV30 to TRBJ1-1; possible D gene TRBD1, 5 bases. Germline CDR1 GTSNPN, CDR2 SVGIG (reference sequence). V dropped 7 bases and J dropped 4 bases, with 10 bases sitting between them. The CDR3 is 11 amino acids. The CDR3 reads CAFRVGTEAFF. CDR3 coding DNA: TGTGCCTTCAGGGTAGGCACTGAAGCTTTCTTT.

The CDR3 sequence: CASSQDLVREAKGYTF. The CDR3 DNA reads as TGCGCCAGCAGCCAAGATCTTGTCCGGGAAGCTAAGGGCTACACCTTC. The chain is built from TRBV4-3 and TRBJ1-2, with D unclear. CDR1 and CDR2 from the germline V gene are LGHNA and YSLEER. This CDR3 contains 16 residues. Trimming cost V 0 bases and J 8 bases, with 19 bases left between them.

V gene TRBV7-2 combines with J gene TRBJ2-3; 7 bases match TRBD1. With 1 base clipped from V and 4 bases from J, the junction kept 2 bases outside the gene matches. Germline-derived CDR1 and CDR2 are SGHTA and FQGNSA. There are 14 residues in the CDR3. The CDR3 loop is CASSLDRGADTQYF. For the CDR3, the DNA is TGTGCCAGCAGCTTAGACAGGGGTGCAGATACGCAGTATTTT.

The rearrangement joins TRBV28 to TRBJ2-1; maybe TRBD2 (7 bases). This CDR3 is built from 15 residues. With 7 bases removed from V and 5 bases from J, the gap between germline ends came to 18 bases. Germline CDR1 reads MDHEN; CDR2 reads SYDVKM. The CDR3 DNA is TGTGCCAGCATAGGGGGGGGTATACCCAACAATGAGCAGTTCTTC. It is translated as CASIGGGIPNNEQFF.

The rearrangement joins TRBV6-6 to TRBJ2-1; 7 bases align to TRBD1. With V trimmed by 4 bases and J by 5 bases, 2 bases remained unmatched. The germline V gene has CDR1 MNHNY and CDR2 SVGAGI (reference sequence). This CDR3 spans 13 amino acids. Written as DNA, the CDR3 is TGTGCCAGCAGTTCGGGACAGAACAATGAGCAGTTCTTC. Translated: CASSSGQNNEQFF.